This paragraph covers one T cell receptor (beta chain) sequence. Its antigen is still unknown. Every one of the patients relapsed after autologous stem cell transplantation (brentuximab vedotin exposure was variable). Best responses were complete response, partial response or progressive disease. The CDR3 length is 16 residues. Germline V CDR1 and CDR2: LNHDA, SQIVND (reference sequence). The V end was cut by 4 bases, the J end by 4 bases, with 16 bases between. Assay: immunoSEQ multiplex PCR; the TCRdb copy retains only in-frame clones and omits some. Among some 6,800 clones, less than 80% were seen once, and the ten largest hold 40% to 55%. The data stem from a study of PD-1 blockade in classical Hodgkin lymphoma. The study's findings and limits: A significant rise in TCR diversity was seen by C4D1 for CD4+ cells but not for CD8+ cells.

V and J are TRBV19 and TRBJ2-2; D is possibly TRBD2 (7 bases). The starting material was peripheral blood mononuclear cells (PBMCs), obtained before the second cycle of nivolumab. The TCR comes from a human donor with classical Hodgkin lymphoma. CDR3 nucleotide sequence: TGTGCCAGTAGTAGGGCGGGGGCCCCTGGCACCGGGGAGCTGTTTTTT. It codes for CASSRAGAPGTGELFF.